The 10 T cell receptor beta chains given below trace back to one sample, sequenced in a study of type 1 and type 2 diabetes patients. PCR was run on genomic DNA. Amplification of the beta chain CDR3 used 30 forward and 13 reverse multiplex primers. TCRdb recomputed calls from the multiplex PCR reads with MiXCR, one row per CDR3 protein. The sample lists about 290,000 distinct CDR3 sequences, around 47% seen once, with about 13% in the top ten. Specimen: peripheral blood mononuclear cells (PBMCs). The receptors stem from a man in his late teens or twenties with type 2 diabetes.

The chain couples TRBV6-5 to TRBJ1-5; 8 bases agree with TRBD1. Germline loops: CDR1 MNHEY, CDR2 SVGAGI. J gave up 5 bases and V 6 bases, and 12 bases lay outside the gene matches. CDR3 size: 16 residues. CDR3: CASSLSSGQGHQPQHF. The CDR3, as DNA: TGTGCCAGCAGCCTCAGCTCCGGACAGGGCCATCAGCCCCAGCATTTT.

In this sample, this clonotype turned up once. The chain recombines TRBV19 with TRBJ2-7; 14 bases are a match to TRBD2. V was clipped by 3 bases and J by 2 bases; unmatched bases: 3. This CDR3 is 16 amino acids long. Germline V gives CDR1 LNHDA, CDR2 SQIVND (reference sequence). The DNA of the CDR3 is TGTGCCAGTAGTATCGGGACTAGCGGGAGTACCTACGAGCAGTACTTC. It translates to CASSIGTSGSTYEQYF.

This clonotype was detected only a few times. The chain is built from TRBV10-2 and TRBJ1-2; unclear D gene. Germline V gene lookup returns CDR1 WSHSY and CDR2 SAAADI. The CDR3 extends over 13 amino acids. Trimming left V 3 bases short and J 6 bases short, with 11 bases between. Written as DNA, the CDR3 is TGCGCCAGCAGTGATCGGCAGAGACATGGCTACACCTTC. Translating it yields CASSDRQRHGYTF.

A remark on this clonotype: A much larger clonotype is one base distant, so this may be a read error. This chain links TRBV28 with TRBJ2-7, with TRBD1 matching over 7 bases. This CDR3 contains 17 residues. V shed 3 bases, J shed 5 bases, and the junction held 16 bases outside the gene matches. Germline V gene data show CDR1 as MDHEN and CDR2 as SYDVKM. The CDR3 here is CASSFPVRQGSRNEQYF. CDR3 coding DNA: TGTGCCAGCAGTTTCCCCGTCAGACAGGGAAGTCGGAACGAGCAGTACTTC.

The count of this clonotype is one. This sequence joins TRBV29-1 and TRBJ2-5, with 10 bases that match TRBD1. CDR3 length: 18 residues. Germline CDR1 reads SQVTM; CDR2 reads ANQGSEA. CDR3 in DNA: TGCAGACCACGCCCACCCGGGACAGGGGATCCCCGACAAGAGACCCAGTACTTC. Translation: CRPRPPGTGDPRQETQYF.

The CDR3 loop is CASSITENTEAFF. CDR3 sequence (DNA): TGTGCCAGTAGTATAACAGAGAACACTGAAGCTTTCTTT. The chain has TRBV19 and TRBJ1-1; D not certain. Between the trimmed V and J ends, which lost 2 bases and 1 base, there was a span of 5 bases. Germline CDR1 reads LNHDA; CDR2 reads SQIVND (reference sequence). This CDR3 has 13 amino acids.

This clonotype was counted only a few times. The chain carries TRBV2 and TRBJ1-4, with TRBD1 matching over 7 bases. J was trimmed by 0 bases and V by 5 bases; bases with no gene match: 9. CDR3 size: 17 residues. The germline V gene encodes CDR1 SNHLY and CDR2 FYNNEI. The CDR3 DNA reads TGTGCCAGCAGTCGACAGGGCTTAAGTGCAACTAATGAAAAACTGTTTTTT. It yields the protein CASSRQGLSATNEKLFF.

The chain uses TRBV11-2 and TRBJ1-3, with D maybe TRBD1 (5 bases). Per the germline V gene, CDR1 is SGHAT and CDR2 is FQNNGV. V was pared by 5 bases and J by 4 bases, with 18 bases between. This CDR3 is 16 amino acids long. The CDR3: CASSISGGVPGNTIYF. CDR3 DNA: TGTGCCAGCAGCATCAGTGGGGGAGTTCCAGGAAACACCATATATTTT.

The chain employs TRBV20-1 and TRBJ2-3; D could derive from TRBD1 or TRBD2 (6 bases each). The germline V gene has CDR1 DFQATT and CDR2 SNEGSKA (reference sequence). Trimming took off 0 bases at V and 9 bases at J, with 16 bases between the two ends. The CDR3 is 14 residues long. The CDR3 bases are TGCAGTGCTAGAGATCGTACCGGAGGGGGGACGCAGTATTTT. Its translation is CSARDRTGGGTQYF.

In the case of this clonotype: This sequence may be a read error, since a much larger clone differs from it by one base. The CDR3 end shows no conserved phenylalanine or tryptophan, and so a read error is likely. The chain employs TRBV25-1 and TRBJ2-7; possibly TRBD1 or TRBD2 for D (5 bases each). Germline V lookup: CDR1 MGHDK, CDR2 SYGVNS. The CDR3 sequence is 10 residues long. Trimming removed 11 bases from V and 1 base from J, with 6 bases in between. The CDR3 DNA follows: TGTGCCTGGGGGTCCTACGAGCAGTACCTC. Its translation: CAWGSYEQYL.